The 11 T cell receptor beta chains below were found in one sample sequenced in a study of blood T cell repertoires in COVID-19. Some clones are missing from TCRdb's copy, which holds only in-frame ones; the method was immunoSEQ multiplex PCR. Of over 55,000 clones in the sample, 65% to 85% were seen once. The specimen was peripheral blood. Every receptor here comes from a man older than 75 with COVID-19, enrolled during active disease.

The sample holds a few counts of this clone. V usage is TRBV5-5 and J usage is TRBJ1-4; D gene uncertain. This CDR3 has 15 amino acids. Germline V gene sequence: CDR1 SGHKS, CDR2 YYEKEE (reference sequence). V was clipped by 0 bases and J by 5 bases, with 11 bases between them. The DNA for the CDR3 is TGTGCCAGCAGCTTGGCCCCATCCCGGAATGAAAAACTGTTTTTT. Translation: CASSLAPSRNEKLFF.

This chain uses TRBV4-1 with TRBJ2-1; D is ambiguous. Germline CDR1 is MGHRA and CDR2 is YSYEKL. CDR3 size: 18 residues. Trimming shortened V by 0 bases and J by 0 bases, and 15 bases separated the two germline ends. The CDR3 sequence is CASSQDLRGQSSYNEQFF. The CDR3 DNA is TGCGCCAGCAGCCAAGATCTTCGAGGCCAGAGCTCCTACAATGAGCAGTTCTTC.

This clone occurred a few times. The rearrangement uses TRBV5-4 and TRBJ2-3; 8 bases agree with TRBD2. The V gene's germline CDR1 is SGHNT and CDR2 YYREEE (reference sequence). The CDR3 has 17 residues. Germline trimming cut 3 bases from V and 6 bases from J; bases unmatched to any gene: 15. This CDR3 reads CASSSPAGGDSFDTQYF. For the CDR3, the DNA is TGTGCCAGCAGCTCCCCCGCCGGGGGGGATTCATTCGATACGCAGTATTTT.

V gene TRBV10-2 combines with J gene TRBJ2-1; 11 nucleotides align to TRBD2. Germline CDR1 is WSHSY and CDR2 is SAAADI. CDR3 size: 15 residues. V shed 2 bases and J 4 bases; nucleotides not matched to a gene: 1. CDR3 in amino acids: CASSETSGRYNEQFF. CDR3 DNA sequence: TGCGCCAGCAGTGAGACTAGCGGGAGATACAATGAGCAGTTCTTC.

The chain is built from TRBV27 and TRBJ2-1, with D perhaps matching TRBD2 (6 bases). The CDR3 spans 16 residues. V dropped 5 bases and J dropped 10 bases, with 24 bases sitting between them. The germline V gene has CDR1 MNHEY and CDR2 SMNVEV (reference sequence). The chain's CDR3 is CASSQWNRDLKREQFF. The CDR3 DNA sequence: TGTGCCAGCAGTCAATGGAACCGGGACTTAAAGAGGGAGCAGTTCTTC.

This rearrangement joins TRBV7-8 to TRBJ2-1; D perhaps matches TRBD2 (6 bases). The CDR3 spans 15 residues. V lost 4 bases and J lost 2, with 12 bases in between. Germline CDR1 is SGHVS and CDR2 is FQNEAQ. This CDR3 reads CASSSTSRAYNEQFF. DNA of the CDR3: TGTGCCAGCAGCTCCACTAGCCGGGCCTACAATGAGCAGTTCTTC.

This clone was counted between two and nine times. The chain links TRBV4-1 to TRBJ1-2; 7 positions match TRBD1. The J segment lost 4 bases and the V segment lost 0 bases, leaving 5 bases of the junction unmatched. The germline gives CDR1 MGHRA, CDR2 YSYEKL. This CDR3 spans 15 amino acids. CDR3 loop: CASSQERGLVYGYTF. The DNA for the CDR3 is TGCGCCAGCAGCCAAGAGAGGGGGCTCGTCTATGGCTACACCTTC.

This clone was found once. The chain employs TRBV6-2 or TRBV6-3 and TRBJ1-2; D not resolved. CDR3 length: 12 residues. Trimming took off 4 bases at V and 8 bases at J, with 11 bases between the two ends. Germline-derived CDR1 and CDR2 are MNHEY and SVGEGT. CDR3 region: CASSFLTGGYTF. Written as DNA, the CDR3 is TGTGCCAGCAGTTTCCTTACCGGGGGCTACACCTTC.

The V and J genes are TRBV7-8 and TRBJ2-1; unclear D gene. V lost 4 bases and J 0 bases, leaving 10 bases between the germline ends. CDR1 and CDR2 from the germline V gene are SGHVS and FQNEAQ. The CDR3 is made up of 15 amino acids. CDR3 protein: CASSSQPGSYNEQFF. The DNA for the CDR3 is TGTGCCAGCAGCTCGCAACCGGGCTCCTACAATGAGCAGTTCTTC.

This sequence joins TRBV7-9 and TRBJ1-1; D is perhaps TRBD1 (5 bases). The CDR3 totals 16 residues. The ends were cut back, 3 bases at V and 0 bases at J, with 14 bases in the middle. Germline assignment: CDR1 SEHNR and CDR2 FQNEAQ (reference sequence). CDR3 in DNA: TGTGCCAGCAGCTTTACCTTGGGACTCTTGAACACTGAAGCTTTCTTT. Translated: CASSFTLGLLNTEAFF. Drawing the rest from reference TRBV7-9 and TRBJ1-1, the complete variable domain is DTGVSQNPRHKITKRGQNVTFRCDPISEHNRLYWYRQTLGQGPEFLTYFQNEAQLEKSRLLSDRFSAERPKGSFSTLEIQRTEQGDSAMYLCASSFTLGLLNTEAFFGQGTRLTVV.

CDR3 bases: TGTGCCACCAGCAGCGGGACAGGGGTGAACACTGAAGCTTTCTTT. This encodes CATSSGTGVNTEAFF. The genes are TRBV15 and TRBJ1-1, with 10 nucleotides matching TRBD1. Germline CDR1 LNHNV, CDR2 YYDKDF (reference sequence). The CDR3 is made up of 15 amino acids. Unmatched junction bases numbered 1, after V lost 3 bases and J lost 0 bases.